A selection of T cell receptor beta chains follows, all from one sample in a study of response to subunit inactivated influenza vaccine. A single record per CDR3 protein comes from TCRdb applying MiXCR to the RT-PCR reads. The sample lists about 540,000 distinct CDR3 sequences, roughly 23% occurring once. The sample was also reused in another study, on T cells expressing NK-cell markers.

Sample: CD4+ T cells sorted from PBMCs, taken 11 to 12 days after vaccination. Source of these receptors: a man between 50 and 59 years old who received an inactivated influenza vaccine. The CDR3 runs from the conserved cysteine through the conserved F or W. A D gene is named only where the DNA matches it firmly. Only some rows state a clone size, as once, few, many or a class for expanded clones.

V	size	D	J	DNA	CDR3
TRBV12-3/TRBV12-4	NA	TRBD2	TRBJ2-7	TGTGCCAGCAGCTTGACTAGCGGGGGCCTTAGCTCCTACGAGCAGTACTTC	CASSLTSGGLSSYEQYF
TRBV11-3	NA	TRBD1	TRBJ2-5	TGTGCCAGCAGCGGAGGACAGGGGAGAGGAGAGACCCAGTACTTC	CASSGGQGRGETQYF
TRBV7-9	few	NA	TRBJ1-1	TGTGCCAGCATCCCATCAAGTGGTCTCACTGAAGCTTTCTTT	CASIPSSGLTEAFF
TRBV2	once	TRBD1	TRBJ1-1	TGTGCCAGCAGTGGGACAGGGATCACTGAAGCTTTCTTT	CASSGTGITEAFF
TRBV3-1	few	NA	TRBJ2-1	TGTGCCAGCAGCCAGTGGGGCCTTTTGGATGAGCAGTTCTTC	CASSQWGLLDEQFF
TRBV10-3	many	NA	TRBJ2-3	TGTGCCATTCAGGGGCGGCCCACTAGCACAGATACGCAGTATTTT	CAIQGRPTSTDTQYF
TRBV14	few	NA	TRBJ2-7	TGTGCCAGCAGCCAAGATAAACGGGATTCCTACGAGCAGTACTTC	CASSQDKRDSYEQYF
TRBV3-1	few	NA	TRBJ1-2	TGTGCCAGCAGCTCCTACGGTAGGGGCGGCTACACCTTC	CASSSYGRGGYTF
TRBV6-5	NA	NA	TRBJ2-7	TGTGCCAGCGGTCTGGTCTCCTACGAGCAGTACTTC	CASGLVSYEQYF
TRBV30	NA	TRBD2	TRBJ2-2	TGTGCCTGGAGGGGCCGGGGGGTCATGAACACCGGGGAGCTGTTTTTT	CAWRGRGVMNTGELFF
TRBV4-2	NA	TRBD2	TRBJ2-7	TGTGCCAGCAGCCAAGTGGGCGGGACTAGCGGGAGGATTTTTTACGAGCAGTACTTC	CASSQVGGTSGRIFYEQYF
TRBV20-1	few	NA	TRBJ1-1	TGCAGTGCCCCCCGGATCCGGTCGGACACTGAAGCTTTCTTT	CSAPRIRSDTEAFF
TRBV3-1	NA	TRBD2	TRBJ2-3	TGTGCCAGCAGCCAAGTTAGCGGGGGGGCCACAGATACGCAGTATTTT	CASSQVSGGATDTQYF
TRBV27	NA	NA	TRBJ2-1	TGTGCCAGCAGTTACCGCCGGGGATTCAATGAGCAGTTCTTC	CASSYRRGFNEQFF
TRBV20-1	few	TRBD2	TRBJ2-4	TGCAGTGCCAAGGCTAGCGGGACCAATGGGCAGTACTTC	CSAKASGTNGQYF
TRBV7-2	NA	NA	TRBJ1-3	TGTGCCAGCAGCTTAACTACAGGGACTGGAAACACCATATATTTT	CASSLTTGTGNTIYF
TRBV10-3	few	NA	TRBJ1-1	TGTGCCATCAGTGAAGGGGGAAACACTGAAGCTTTCTTT	CAISEGGNTEAFF
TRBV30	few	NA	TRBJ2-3	TGTGCCTGGACTTTCCCCACAGATACGCAGTATTTT	CAWTFPTDTQYF
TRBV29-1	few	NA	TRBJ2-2	TGCAGCGTTGGATCGGGCACCGGGGAGCTGTTTTTT	CSVGSGTGELFF
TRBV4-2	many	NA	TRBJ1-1	TGTGCCAGCACCCTAGGACCTGAAGCTTTCTTT	CASTLGPEAFF
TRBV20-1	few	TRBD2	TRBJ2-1	TGCAGTGCTAGAGATATTAGCGGGAGGGCCGGCTACAATGAGCAGTTCTTC	CSARDISGRAGYNEQFF
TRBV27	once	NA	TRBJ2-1	TGTGCCAGCAGTGCCACCGGGACGACCTCCTACAATGAGCAGTTCTTC	CASSATGTTSYNEQFF
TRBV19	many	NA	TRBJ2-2	TGTGCCAGTAGTCGACAGTTCACCGGGGAGCTGTTTTTT	CASSRQFTGELFF
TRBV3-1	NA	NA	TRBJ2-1	TGTGCCAGCAGCCAAGATGGGCTGGGGCAGTTCTTC	CASSQDGLGQFF
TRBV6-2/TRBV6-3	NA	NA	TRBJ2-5	TGTGCCAGCAGTTACCTAGCTAGCATCCGCACCCACCAAGAGACCCAGTACTTC	CASSYLASIRTHQETQYF
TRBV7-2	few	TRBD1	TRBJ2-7	TGTGCCAGCAGCCCGACAGGGATGAACGAGCAGTACTTC	CASSPTGMNEQYF
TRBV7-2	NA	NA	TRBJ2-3	TGTGCCAGCAGCTTAGATACAGGGAGACGGGATACGCAGTATTTT	CASSLDTGRRDTQYF
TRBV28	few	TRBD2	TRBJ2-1	TGTGCCAGCAGCCCACTAGCGGGGAGGGGCAATGAGCAGTTCTTC	CASSPLAGRGNEQFF
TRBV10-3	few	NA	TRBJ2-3	TGTGCCATCAGGTCAGATAGGACGCAGTATTTT	CAIRSDRTQYF
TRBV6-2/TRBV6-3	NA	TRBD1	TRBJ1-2	TGTGCCAGCAAAACAGGACAGGGAATACGTCCGGTCTTTGGCTACACCTTC	CASKTGQGIRPVFGYTF
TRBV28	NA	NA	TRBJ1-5	TGTGCCAGCAGTTTACCCCTAGGGCAGGGCAGCAATCAGCCCCAGCATTTT	CASSLPLGQGSNQPQHF
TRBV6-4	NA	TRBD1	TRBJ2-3	TGTGCCAGCAGCAGACAGGGGCAGGGGGATACGCAGTATTTT	CASSRQGQGDTQYF
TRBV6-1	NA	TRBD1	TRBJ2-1	TGTGCCAGCAGCCAGCCGGGACAGAACAATGAGCAGTTCTTC	CASSQPGQNNEQFF
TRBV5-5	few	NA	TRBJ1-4	TGTGCCAGCAGCTTCACCGGAACTAATGAAAAACTGTTTTTT	CASSFTGTNEKLFF
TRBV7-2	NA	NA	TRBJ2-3	TGTGCCAGCACCCCATCATTCACAGATACGCAGTATTTT	CASTPSFTDTQYF
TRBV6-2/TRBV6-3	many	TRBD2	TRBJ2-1	TGTGCCAGCAGACGGGAGGGACATGAGCAGTTCTTC	CASRREGHEQFF
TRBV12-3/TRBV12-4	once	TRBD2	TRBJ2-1	TGTGCCAGCAGTTTAGCGCCTGGACTAGCGGGTTTCTACAATGAGCAGTTCTTC	CASSLAPGLAGFYNEQFF
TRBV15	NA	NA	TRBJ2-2	TGTGCCACCAGTGAGGGACACCCGAACACCGGGGAGCTGTTTTTT	CATSEGHPNTGELFF
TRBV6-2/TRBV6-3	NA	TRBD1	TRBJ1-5	TGTGCCAGCAGGGACCAACCCGGGACAGGTAATCAGCCCCAGCATTTT	CASRDQPGTGNQPQHF
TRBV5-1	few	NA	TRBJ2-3	TGCGCCAGCAGCTCGGACCCGCGCCGACCCCAGACTGGACAACGTAGCACAGATACGCAGTATTTT	CASSSDPRRPQTGQRSTDTQYF
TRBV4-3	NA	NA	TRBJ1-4	TGCGCCAGCAGCCAACAGGGGTTCACTAATGAAAAACTGTTTTTT	CASSQQGFTNEKLFF
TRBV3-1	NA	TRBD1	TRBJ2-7	TGTGCCAGCAAGGACAGGGGAGGGCTGGGCTTC	CASKDRGGLGF
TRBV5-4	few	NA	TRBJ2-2	TGTGCCAGCAGCCGGGACCCTTATCAGGCCGGGGAGCTGTTTTTT	CASSRDPYQAGELFF
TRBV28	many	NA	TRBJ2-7	TGTGCCAGCAGTGCCCCCTTTGGGGCCAGCTCCTACGAGCAGTACTTC	CASSAPFGASSYEQYF
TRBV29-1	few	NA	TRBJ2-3	TGCAGCGTTGAACCCCGGGACTCCTCGGGACCAGATACGCAGTATTTT	CSVEPRDSSGPDTQYF
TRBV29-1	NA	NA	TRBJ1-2	TGCAGCGTTGACCCTATTCGGGGAAGGCATGGCTACACCTTC	CSVDPIRGRHGYTF
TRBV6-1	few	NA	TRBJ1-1	TGTGCCAGCACCCCGGGACTCAAGAACACTGAAGCTTTCTTT	CASTPGLKNTEAFF
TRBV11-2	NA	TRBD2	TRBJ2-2	TGTGCCAGCAGCTTTTCTCCGGGACTAGCGATCGGGGAGCTGTTTTTT	CASSFSPGLAIGELFF
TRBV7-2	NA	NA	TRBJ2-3	TGTGCCAGCAGCTTAGTCATGGGGACAGATACGCAGTATTTT	CASSLVMGTDTQYF
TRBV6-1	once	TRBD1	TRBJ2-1	TGTGCCAGCAGCGAACAGGGGGGCTCCTACAATGAGCAGTTCTTC	CASSEQGGSYNEQFF
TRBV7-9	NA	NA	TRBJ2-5	TGTGCCAGCAGCCCGGCCCCCCAGGGGCGGGCCCAGTACTTC	CASSPAPQGRAQYF
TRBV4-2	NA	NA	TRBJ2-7	TGTGCCAGTACCCCGTCCGCGGGATACGAGCAGTACTTC	CASTPSAGYEQYF
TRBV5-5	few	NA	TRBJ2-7	TGTGCCAGCAGCTCGACGGTTACCTACGAGCAGTACTTC	CASSSTVTYEQYF
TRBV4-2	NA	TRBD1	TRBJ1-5	TGTGCCAGCAGAACGGACAGGGATAGCAATCAGCCCCAGCATTTT	CASRTDRDSNQPQHF